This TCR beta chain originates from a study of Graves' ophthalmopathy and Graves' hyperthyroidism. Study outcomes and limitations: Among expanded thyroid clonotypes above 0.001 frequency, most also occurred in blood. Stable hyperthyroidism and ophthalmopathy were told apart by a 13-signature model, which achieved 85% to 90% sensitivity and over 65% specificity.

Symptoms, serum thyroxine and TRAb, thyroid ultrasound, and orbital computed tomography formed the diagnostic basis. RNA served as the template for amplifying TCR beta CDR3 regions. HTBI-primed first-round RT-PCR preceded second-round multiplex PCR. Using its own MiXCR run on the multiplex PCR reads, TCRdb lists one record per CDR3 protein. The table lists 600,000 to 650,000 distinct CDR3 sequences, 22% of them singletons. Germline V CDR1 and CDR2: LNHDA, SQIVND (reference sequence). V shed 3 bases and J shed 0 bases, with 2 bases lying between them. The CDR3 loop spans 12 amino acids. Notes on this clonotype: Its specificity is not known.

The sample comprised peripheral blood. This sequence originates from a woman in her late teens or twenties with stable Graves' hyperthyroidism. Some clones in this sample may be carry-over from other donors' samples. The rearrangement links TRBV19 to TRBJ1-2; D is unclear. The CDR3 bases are TGTGCCAGTAGTATGGCTAACTATGGCTACACCTTC. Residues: CASSMANYGYTF.